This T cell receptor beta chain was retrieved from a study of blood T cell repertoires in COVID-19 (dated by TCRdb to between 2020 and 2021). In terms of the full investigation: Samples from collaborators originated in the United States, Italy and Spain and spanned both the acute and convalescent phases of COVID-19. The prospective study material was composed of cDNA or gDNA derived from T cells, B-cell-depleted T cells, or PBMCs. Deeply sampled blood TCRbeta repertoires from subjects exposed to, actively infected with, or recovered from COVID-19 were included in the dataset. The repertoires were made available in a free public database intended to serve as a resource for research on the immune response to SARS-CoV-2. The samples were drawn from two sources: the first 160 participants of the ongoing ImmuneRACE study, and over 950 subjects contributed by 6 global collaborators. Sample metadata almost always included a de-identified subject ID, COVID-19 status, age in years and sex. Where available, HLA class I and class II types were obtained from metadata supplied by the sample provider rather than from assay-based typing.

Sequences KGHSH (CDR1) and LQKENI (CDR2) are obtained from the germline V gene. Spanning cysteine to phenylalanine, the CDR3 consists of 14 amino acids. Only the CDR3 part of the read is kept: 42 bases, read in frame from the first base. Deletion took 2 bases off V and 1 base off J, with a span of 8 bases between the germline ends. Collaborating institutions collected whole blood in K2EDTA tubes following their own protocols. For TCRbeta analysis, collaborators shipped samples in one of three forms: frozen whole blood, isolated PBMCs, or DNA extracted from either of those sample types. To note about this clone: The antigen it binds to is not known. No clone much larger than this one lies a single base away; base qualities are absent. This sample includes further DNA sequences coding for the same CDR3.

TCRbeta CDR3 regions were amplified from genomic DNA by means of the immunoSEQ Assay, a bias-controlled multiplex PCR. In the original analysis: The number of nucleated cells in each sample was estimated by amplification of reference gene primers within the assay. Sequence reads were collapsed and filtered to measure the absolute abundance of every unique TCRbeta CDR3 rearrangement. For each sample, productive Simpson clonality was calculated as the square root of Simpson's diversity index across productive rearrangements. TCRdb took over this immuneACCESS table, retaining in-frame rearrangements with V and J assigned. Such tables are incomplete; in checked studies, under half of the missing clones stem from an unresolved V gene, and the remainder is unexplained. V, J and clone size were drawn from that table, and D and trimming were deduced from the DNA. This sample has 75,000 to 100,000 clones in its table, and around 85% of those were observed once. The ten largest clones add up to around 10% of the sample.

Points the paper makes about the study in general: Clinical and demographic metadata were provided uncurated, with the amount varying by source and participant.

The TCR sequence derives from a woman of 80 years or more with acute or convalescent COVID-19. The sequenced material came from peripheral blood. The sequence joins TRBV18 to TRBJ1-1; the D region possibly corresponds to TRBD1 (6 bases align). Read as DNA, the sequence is TGTGCCAGCTCACCAGGGGGCCAGAACACTGAAGCTTTCTTT. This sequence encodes CASSPGGQNTEAFF.